This T cell receptor (beta chain) originates from a study of post-analysis software for immune sequencing data (dated by TCRdb to about 2015). Notes on the research overall: Disease courses on record covered relapsing-remitting, secondary progressive and progressive-relapsing multiple sclerosis, though some patients had no subtype annotation. The multiple sclerosis patient repertoires were compared with under 13 previously published healthy control repertoires from donors aged roughly 6 to 25 years. A subset of samples was prepared in parallel using single-end sample barcoding, then pooled and co-amplified after Illumina adapter ligation.

Broader findings and caveats from the paper: Four to six TRBV segments, including TRBV5-6, TRBV5-1 and TRBV20-1, were significantly more frequent in patients than controls. Direct clustering with F measure revealed strong co-clustering of samples prepared in the same batch, which led to a batch-effect correction. The control group was slightly older than the multiple sclerosis patient group. Normalized Chao1 diversity was significantly lower in multiple sclerosis patients than controls, suggesting substantial peripheral T-cell clonal expansion.

Receptors were amplified or captured by PCR. Reads for this sample came from an Illumina HiSeq 2500. To reduce PCR and sequencing biases, unique molecular identifiers were built into the TCR beta cDNA libraries. Roughly 0.5 million cDNA molecules were obtained per 1 to 10 million input T cells, so each molecule approximated one T cell. Patient libraries were prepared and sequenced with the same protocol used for the earlier healthy control dataset. Samples belonging to the same batch were prepared together, multiplexed and sequenced on a shared HiSeq lane. As for how the authors treated the data: MIGEC was used to process the raw barcoded reads, and molecular identifier groups with only a single read were discarded before consensus assembly and CDR3 extraction. VDJtools was used for post-analysis of the clonotype tables, with diversity normalized by down-sampling every dataset to the smallest sample size. In repertoire overlap clustering, CDR3 amino acid sequences, but not nucleotide sequences, were matched to correct batch-related cross-sample contamination. In TCRdb, the public reads were trimmed at Q25 with fastp and aligned with MiXCR, with productive beta chains retained. Rows matching on CDR3 protein sequence are summarized as one entry with the most common DNA and genes. Clone size and V and J calls follow TCRdb, not the original study. The sample records roughly 870,000 distinct CDR3 sequences, approximately 53% of which are singletons. The top ten constitute approximately 4.4% of the sample.

To demonstrate the VDJtools post-analysis software, the study profiled TCR beta repertoires from the peripheral blood of approximately twelve young patients with multiple sclerosis. The patients with multiple sclerosis were children and adolescents between about 6 and 17 years of age. Notes on this clonotype: No cognate antigen has been identified for it. No base-level quality is on record; no much larger clone is a single base apart.

The CDR3, cysteine through phenylalanine, is 15 amino acids long. Only the CDR3 portion is preserved as DNA: 45 bases, with reading frame beginning at the first base. The V and J ends are trimmed by 5 bases and 2 bases, leaving 16 bases between them. CDR1 and CDR2 are read off the germline V gene as MDHEN and SYDVKM. The rearranged chain carries TRBV28 and TRBJ2-7; the D element could tentatively be TRBD1 or TRBD2, as 5 bases agree for each. The clonotype comes from a girl between 10 and 17 years old with multiple sclerosis. The sequencing sample was made of blood. CDR3 protein: CASSEGPGIPYEQYF. The DNA sequence reads TGTGCCAGCAGTGAGGGGCCAGGGATCCCCTACGAGCAGTACTTC.